These T cell receptor beta chains were read from a single sample in a study of Graves' ophthalmopathy and Graves' hyperthyroidism. A single record per CDR3 protein comes from TCRdb applying MiXCR to the multiplex PCR reads. The repertoire includes 300,000 to 400,000 distinct CDR3 sequences, 15% to 20% of them detected once, and 10% to 15% sits in the top ten. Specimen: peripheral blood. The origin of the receptors is an adult man with Graves' ophthalmopathy. The CDR3 runs from the conserved cysteine through the conserved F or W. Each record gives: D gene, clone size, J gene, CDR3 length, V gene, CDR3 DNA, CDR3 protein. D genes are given only for firm matches. Clone size, where shown, is once, few, many, or a class for clones that have expanded.

NA	NA	TRBJ1-2	14	TRBV12-3/TRBV12-4	TGTGCCAGCAGTTTAGCCGTGACGAACTATGGCTACAACTTC	CASSLAVTNYGYNF
TRBD1	many	TRBJ1-1	13	TRBV2	TGTGCCAGCAGAGGACAGGCGAACACTGAAGCTTTCTTT	CASRGQANTEAFF
TRBD1	NA	TRBJ1-3	16	TRBV7-8	TGTGCCAGCAGCACGGGACAGGGTTTCTCTGGAAACACCATATATTTT	CASSTGQGFSGNTIYF
NA	NA	TRBJ2-2	14	TRBV6-1	TGTGCCAGCAGTGAGGTTAGGAACACCGGGGAGCTGTTTTTT	CASSEVRNTGELFF
NA	many	TRBJ1-5	15	TRBV4-1	TGCGCCAGCAGCCAATCATCAGGGTTAAATCAGCCCCAGCATTTT	CASSQSSGLNQPQHF
NA	NA	TRBJ1-5	12	TRBV2	TGTGCCAGCAGTGACGTGAAGCAGCCCCAGCATTTT	CASSDVKQPQHF
NA	few	TRBJ1-5	15	TRBV7-9	TGTGCCAGCGGCCCCGATACAGGGTTTATTCAGCCCCAGCATTTT	CASGPDTGFIQPQHF
NA	NA	TRBJ1-2	16	TRBV28	TGTGCCAGCAACCCGGGTCAGGGTAAGACTTCCTATGGCTACACCTTC	CASNPGQGKTSYGYTF
NA	many	TRBJ1-5	12	TRBV6-1	TGTGCCAGCAGACAGGGTTCCCAGCCCCAGCATTTT	CASRQGSQPQHF
TRBD2	many	TRBJ2-7	15	TRBV6-2/TRBV6-3	TGTGCCAGCATCAATTCACGGGGGGGCTTGTACGAGCAGTACTTC	CASINSRGGLYEQYF
NA	many	TRBJ1-2	11	TRBV29-1	TGCAGCGTTGAGTTTAACTATGGCTACACCTTC	CSVEFNYGYTF
NA	many	TRBJ1-6	14	TRBV15	TGTGCCACCAGCAGACAGGGTTTCGGTTCACCCCTCCACTTT	CATSRQGFGSPLHF
TRBD2	many	TRBJ2-2	17	TRBV2	TGTGCCAGCAGCGGGGGGGCCGGGACTATCGCGACCGGGGAGCTGTTTTTT	CASSGGAGTIATGELFF
TRBD2	many	TRBJ2-5	16	TRBV2	TGTGCCAGCAGTGAAATTTTGGGGGGGATACAAGAGACCCAGTACTTC	CASSEILGGIQETQYF
NA	NA	TRBJ1-2	15	TRBV28	TGTGCCAGCAGTTTACCTTCCTCAGGGCTTGAGGGCTACACCTTC	CASSLPSSGLEGYTF
TRBD2	NA	TRBJ2-5	16	TRBV11-2	TGTGCCAGCAGTCGCCTAGCGGGGGGTGCACAAGAGACCCAGTACTTC	CASSRLAGGAQETQYF
NA	many	TRBJ2-6	16	TRBV15	TGTGCCACCAGCGAGGCAGGGCCCTCTGGGGCCAACGTCCTGACTTTC	CATSEAGPSGANVLTF
NA	many	TRBJ2-4	18	TRBV5-8	TGTGCCAGCAGCTTGGGACAGGCAGCGGCGAGAGCCAAAAACATTCAGTACTTC	CASSLGQAAARAKNIQYF
NA	many	TRBJ2-5	13	TRBV6-5	TGTGCCAGCACCGGAGGGCCGGGGGAGACCCAGTACTTC	CASTGGPGETQYF
TRBD2	few	TRBJ2-5	17	TRBV6-5	TGTGCCAGCAGTTATGGTCCGGGACTAGCGTATGGGGAGACCCAGTACTTC	CASSYGPGLAYGETQYF
NA	many	TRBJ1-5	14	TRBV6-1	TGTGCCAGCAGAATAGGGGCAGCCAATCAGCCCCAGCATTTT	CASRIGAANQPQHF
NA	many	TRBJ2-7	15	TRBV11-2	TGTGCCAGCAAGACCAACGCGGCGCGGACCTACGAGCAGTACTTC	CASKTNAARTYEQYF
NA	many	TRBJ2-5	14	TRBV9	TGTGCCAGCAGTACAACAGGGCGGTCGGAGACCCAGTACTTC	CASSTTGRSETQYF
NA	many	TRBJ1-1	11	TRBV20-1	TGCAGTGCTAGAAAGATTTCTGAAGCTTTCTTT	CSARKISEAFF
TRBD1	many	TRBJ2-5	17	TRBV19	TGTGCCACTACCAATAATCCGGTGGGGACAGCCCAAGAGACCCAGTACTTC	CATTNNPVGTAQETQYF
NA	NA	TRBJ1-1	16	TRBV7-6	TGTGCCAGCAGCTTAATCTCCGGTGGTAGGGGCACTGAAGCTTTCTTT	CASSLISGGRGTEAFF